This T cell receptor beta chain is from a study of shared clonotypes between healthy human individuals. Study-wide points: Generation of non-shared clonotypes was less probable than generation of clonotypes shared by all four donors.

Negatively enriched CD4+ T cells were divided by CD45RA into naive and memory. Sequencing was performed with immunoSEQ multiplex PCR; in TCRdb, only in-frame clones are kept and a portion is missing. The repertoire holds some 2,100,000 clones, with 95% as singletons. A remark on this clone: What it binds is not known.

This sequence originates from a man aged 18 to 29 in good health. Sequencing was carried out using naive CD4+ T cells sorted from blood. The subset: CD45RA+ positively selected.

The CDR3 loop reads CASSYSKGNYNSPLHF. In DNA, the CDR3 is TGTGCCAGCAGTTACTCGAAGGGGAATTATAATTCACCCCTCCACTTT. The chain employs TRBV6-5 and TRBJ1-6; possible D gene TRBD1, 5 bases. Germline V CDR1 and CDR2: MNHEY, SVGAGI. Trimming shortened V by 0 bases and J by 4 bases, and 10 bases separated the two germline ends. The CDR3 totals 16 residues.